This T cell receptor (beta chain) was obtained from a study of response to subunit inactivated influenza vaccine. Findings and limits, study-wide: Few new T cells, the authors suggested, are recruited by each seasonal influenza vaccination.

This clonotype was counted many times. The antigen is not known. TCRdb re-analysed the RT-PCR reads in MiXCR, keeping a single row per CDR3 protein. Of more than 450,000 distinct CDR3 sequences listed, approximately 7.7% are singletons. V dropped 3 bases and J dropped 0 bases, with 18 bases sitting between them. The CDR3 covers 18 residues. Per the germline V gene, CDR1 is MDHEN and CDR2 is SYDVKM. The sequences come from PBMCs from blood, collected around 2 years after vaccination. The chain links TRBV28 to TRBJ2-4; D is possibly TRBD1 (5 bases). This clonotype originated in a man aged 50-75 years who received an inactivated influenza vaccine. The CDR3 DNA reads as TGTGCCAGCAGTTTTGCAGGGAACGGTGGGATAGCCAAAAACATTCAGTACTTC. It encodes CASSFAGNGGIAKNIQYF.